The sequence of this TCR beta chain was determined in a study of blood T cell repertoires in COVID-19 (dated by TCRdb to 2019 to 2021). Regarding the research as a whole: The collaborator samples originated in the United States, Italy and Spain and spanned the acute and convalescent phases of COVID-19. The material from the prospective study consisted of cDNA or gDNA derived from T cells, B-cell-depleted T cells, or PBMCs. Deeply sampled blood TCRbeta repertoires from subjects exposed to, actively infected with, or recovered from COVID-19 were included in the dataset. The repertoires were made available in a free public database intended to serve as a resource for research on the immune response to SARS-CoV-2. Samples were obtained from the ongoing ImmuneRACE study (first 160 participants) and from approximately 1,200 subjects provided by 6 global collaborators. The sample metadata nearly always contained a de-identified subject ID, COVID-19 status, age in years and sex. HLA class I and class II types, where available, came from metadata supplied by the sample provider rather than from assay-based typing.

TCRbeta CDR3 regions were amplified from genomic DNA by means of the immunoSEQ Assay, a bias-controlled multiplex PCR. From the authors' description of their analysis: Within the assay, amplification of reference gene primers was used to estimate how many nucleated cells each sample contained. To quantify the absolute abundance of each unique TCRbeta CDR3 rearrangement, sequence reads were collapsed and filtered. For each sample, productive Simpson clonality was calculated as the square root of Simpson's diversity index over productive rearrangements. As stored in TCRdb, this immuneACCESS dataset retains in-frame rearrangements with V and J assigned. A fraction of the clones does not appear; measured against another copy, unresolved V genes explain less than half of the discrepancy, and the remainder lacks a known reason. V and J calls and clone size are as listed in that table; D and trimming were resolved from the DNA. Here the sample has 200,000 to 300,000 clones; about nine tenths occur a single time. Approximately 1.6% of the sample is held by the ten biggest clonotypes.

Samples from volunteer blood donors who had recovered from COVID-19 were contributed by a second Seattle source. Collaborating institutions collected whole blood in K2EDTA tubes following their own protocols. For TCRbeta analysis, collaborator samples were shipped as frozen whole blood, as isolated PBMCs, or as DNA extracted from either sample type. Comment on this clone: No antigen is known for it. One base away there is no much larger clone; base qualities are not given.

Based on the germline V gene (reference sequence), the CDR1 and CDR2 sequences are LNHDA and SQIVND. The germline V and J ends show losses of 6 bases and 5 bases respectively, and no gene match explains 4 bases of the junction. Spanning cysteine to phenylalanine, the CDR3 consists of 13 amino acids. Only the CDR3 DNA stays, 39 bases, in frame from base 1. Overall study outcomes, separate from this receptor: The quantity of clinical and demographic metadata differed by source and by participant and was supplied without curation.

Input material: peripheral blood. This TCR came from a woman aged 40 to 55 who had recovered from COVID-19. The V gene is TRBV19 and the J gene is TRBJ1-1; 9 bases in the junction line up with TRBD1. Here is the DNA: TGTGCCAGTAGCTGGACAGGGGAGACTGAAGCTTTCTTT. This gives the protein CASSWTGETEAFF.